This T cell receptor beta chain is from a study of T cells in Graves' hyperthyroidism and ophthalmopathy. This clonotype was observed at least ten times. Looked up from germline, CDR1 is MDHEN and CDR2 is SYDVKM. This CDR3 is 12 amino acids long. With 5 bases removed from V and 8 bases from J, the gap between germline ends came to 10 bases. Using RNA transcripts as the source, TCR beta CDR3 regions were amplified. Using the HTBI primer set, a first-round RT-PCR was run on the TCR CDR3. TCRdb passed the multiplex PCR reads through MiXCR, listing each CDR3 protein once. The sample shows over 450,000 distinct CDR3 sequences, over 15% of them seen only once.

Specimen: blood. The V and J genes are TRBV28 and TRBJ2-1; D gene uncertain. The origin of this receptor is a woman aged 18-29 years with Graves' ophthalmopathy. In DNA form, the CDR3 reads TGTGCCAGCAGTCAAAGTAATGATGAGCAGTTCTTC. As protein: CASSQSNDEQFF. Looking up the rest from reference TRBV28 and TRBJ2-1 gives the full variable domain: DVKVTQSSRYLVKRTGEKVFLECVQDMDHENMFWYRQDPGLGLRLIYFSYDVKMKEKGDIPEGYSVSREKKERFSLILESASTNQTSMYLCASSQSNDEQFFGPGTRLTVL.